The next 2 T cell receptor beta chains were all read from a single sample in a study of prognosis after radiotherapy for stage I lung cancer. Amplicons of TCR beta CDR3 were generated from genomic DNA by two-round multiplex PCR. Gene-specific TRBV and TRBJ primers were used in PCR round one. Each CDR3 protein gets one entry after TCRdb re-called the multiplex PCR reads with MiXCR. The data contain about 16,000 distinct CDR3 sequences, roughly 31% of them seen just once; the ten biggest clones take up approximately 23%. The specimen was PBMCs, collected before or after stereotactic body radiation therapy (not recorded which). The receptors here all came from a donor aged 50 or older with non-small cell lung cancer.

At least ten counts were recorded for this clonotype. A much more abundant neighbour one base away suggests this may be a read error. The conserved phenylalanine or tryptophan normally closing the CDR3 is absent here, so this likely arose from a read error. The chain has TRBV5-1 and TRBJ1-1, with D possibly matching TRBD1 (6 bases). Trimming left V 0 bases short and J 1 base short, with 10 bases between. The germline gives CDR1 SGHRS, CDR2 YFSETQ. The CDR3 is 15 amino acids. The CDR3 DNA reads TGCGCCAGCAGCTTGGTGGGACACACGAACACTGAAGCTTTCCTT. It encodes CASSLVGHTNTEAFL.

Note on this clonotype: At one end the junction does not follow the germline gene, possibly because of a read error. The V and J genes are TRBV6-1 and TRBJ2-7; no definite D call. The CDR3 is made up of 14 amino acids. In germline, CDR1 is MNHNS, CDR2 SASEGT. The CDR3 loop is CASMNGLSSYEQYF. In DNA, the CDR3 is TGCGCCAGCATGAATGGGCTATCCTCCTACGAGCAGTACTTC.